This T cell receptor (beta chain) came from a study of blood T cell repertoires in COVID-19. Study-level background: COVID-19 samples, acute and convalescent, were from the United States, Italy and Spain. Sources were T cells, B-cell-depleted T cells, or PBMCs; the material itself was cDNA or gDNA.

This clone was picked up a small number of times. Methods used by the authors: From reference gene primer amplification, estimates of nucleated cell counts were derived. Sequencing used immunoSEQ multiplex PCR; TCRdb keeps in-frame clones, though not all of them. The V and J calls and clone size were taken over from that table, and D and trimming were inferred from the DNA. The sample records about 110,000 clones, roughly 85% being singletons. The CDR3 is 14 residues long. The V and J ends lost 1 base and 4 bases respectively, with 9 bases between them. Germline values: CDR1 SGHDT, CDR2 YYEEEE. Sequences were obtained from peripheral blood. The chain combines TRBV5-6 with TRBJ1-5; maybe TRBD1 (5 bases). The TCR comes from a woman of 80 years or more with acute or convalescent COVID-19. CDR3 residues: CASSLTGLNQPQHF. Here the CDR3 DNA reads TGTGCCAGCAGCTTGACAGGTTTAAATCAGCCCCAGCATTTT.